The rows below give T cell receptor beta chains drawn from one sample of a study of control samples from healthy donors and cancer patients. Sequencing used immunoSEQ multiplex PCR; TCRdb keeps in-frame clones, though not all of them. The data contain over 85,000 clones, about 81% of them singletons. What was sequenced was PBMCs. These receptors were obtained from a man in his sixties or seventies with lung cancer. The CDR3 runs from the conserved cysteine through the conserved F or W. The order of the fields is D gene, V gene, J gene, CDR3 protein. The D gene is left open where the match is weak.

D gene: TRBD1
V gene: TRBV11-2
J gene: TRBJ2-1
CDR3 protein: CASSLLSQGVGNEQFF

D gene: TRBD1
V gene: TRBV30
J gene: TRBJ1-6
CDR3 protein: CAWSVFGQENSPLHF

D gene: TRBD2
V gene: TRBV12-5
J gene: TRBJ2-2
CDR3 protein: CASGLVPGLAAITQPNTGELFF

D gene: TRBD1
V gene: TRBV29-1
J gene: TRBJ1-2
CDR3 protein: CSARTGANYGYTF

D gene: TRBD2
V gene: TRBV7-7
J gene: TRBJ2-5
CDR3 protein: CASSLAGGPSRGETQYF

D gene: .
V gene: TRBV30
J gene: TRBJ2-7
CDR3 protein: CAWRGRGVHEQYF

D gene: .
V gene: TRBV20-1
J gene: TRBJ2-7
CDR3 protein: CSASKGPPSYEQYF

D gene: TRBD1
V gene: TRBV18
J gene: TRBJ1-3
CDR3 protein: CASSKTGSGNTIYF

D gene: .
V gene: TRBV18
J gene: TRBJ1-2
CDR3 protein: CASSRGGYGYTF

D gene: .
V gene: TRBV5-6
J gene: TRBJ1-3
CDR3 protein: CASSVGRGPGNTIYF

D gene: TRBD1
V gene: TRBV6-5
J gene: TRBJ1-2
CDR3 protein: CASRTGGTHLYGYTF

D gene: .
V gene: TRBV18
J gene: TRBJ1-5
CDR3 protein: CASSPGGNNQPQHF

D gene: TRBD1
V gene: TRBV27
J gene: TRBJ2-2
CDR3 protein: CASSPGQGLPGELFF

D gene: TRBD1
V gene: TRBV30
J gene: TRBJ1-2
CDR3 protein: CAKETRGGYTF

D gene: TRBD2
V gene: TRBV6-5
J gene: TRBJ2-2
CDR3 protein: CASSRPGGTGELFF

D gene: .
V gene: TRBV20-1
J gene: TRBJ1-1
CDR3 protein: CSASRGGAFEAFF

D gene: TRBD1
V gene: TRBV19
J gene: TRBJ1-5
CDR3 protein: CASSTKDRGTQPQHF

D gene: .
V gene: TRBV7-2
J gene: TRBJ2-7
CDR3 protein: CASSAGDYEQYF

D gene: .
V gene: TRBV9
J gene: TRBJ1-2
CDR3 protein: CASSPQIRVAGSGGYTF

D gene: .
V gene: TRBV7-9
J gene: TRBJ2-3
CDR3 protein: CASSRNGARDTQYF

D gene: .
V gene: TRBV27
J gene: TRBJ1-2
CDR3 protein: CASSPGRTNYGYTF

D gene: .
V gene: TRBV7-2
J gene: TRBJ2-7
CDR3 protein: CASREGRDEQYF

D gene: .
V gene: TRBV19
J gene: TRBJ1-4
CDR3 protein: CASSISFSTNEKLFF

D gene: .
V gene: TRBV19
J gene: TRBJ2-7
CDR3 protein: CASSRTSYEQYF

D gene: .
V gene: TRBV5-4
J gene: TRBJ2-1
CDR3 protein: CASSFLTGEQFF

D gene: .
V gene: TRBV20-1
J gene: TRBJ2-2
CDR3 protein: CSASGRGGTGELFF

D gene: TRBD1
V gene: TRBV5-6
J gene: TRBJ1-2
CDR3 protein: CASSLLQGVGQYGYTF

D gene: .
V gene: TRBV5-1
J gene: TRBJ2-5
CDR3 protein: CASSLEETQYF

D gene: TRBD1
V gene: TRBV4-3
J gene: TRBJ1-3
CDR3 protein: CASSQVQGGSSGNTIYF

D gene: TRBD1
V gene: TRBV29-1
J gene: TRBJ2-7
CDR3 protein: CSVAGGRDEQYF

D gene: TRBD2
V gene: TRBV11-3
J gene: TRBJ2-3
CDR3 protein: CASSPSRGGAPGTDTQYF

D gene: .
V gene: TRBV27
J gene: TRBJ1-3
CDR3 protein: CASSYRGGSSGNTIYF

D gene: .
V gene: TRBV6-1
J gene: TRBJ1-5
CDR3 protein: CASSEWDGYNQPQHF

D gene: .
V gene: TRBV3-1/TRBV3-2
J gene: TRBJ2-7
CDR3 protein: CASSRGTSYEQYF

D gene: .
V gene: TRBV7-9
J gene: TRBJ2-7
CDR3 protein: CASSSIGAGMTYEQYF

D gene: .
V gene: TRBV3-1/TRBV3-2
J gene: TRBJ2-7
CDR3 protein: CAPSQGGGRPYEQYF

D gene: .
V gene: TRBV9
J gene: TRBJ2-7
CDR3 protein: CASSAALSSYEQYF

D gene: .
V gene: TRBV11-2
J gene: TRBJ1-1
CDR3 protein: CASSMMDSTEAFF

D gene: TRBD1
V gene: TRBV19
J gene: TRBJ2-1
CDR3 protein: CASRVDREGYNEQFF

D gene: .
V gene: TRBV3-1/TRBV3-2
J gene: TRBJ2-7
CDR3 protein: CASSQRGKTSYEQYF

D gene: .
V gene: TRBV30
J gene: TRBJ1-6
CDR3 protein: CAWSVKGGRGVSPLHF

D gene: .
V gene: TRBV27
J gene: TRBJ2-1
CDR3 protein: CASSWGGSYNEQFF

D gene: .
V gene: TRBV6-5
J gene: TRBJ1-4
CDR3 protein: CASTDPGREKLFF

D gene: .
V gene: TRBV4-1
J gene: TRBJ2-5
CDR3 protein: CASSQDTGYGRETQYF

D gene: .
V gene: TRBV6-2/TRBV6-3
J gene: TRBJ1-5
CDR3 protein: CASSYATRLPRNQPQHF

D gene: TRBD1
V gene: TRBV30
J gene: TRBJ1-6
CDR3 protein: CAWSVQGWNSPLHF

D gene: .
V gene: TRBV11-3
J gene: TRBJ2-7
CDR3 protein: CASPAESYEQYF